This is a list of T cell receptor beta chains from one sample in a study of control samples from healthy donors and cancer patients. Assay used: immunoSEQ multiplex PCR; TCRdb lists only in-frame clones, some missing. This table has about 140,000 clones, roughly 89% appearing once. Specimen: blood. These receptors were obtained from a man aged 25-45 years in good health. Both conserved end residues are part of each CDR3.

cdr3_length	v_call	cdr3_aa
17	TRBV11-2	CASGRRTSGVSYNEQFF
11	TRBV2	CASSRDRGCIF
13	TRBV7-9	CASSPQGRPEAFF
15	TRBV9	CASSVEDSLGYGYTF
14	TRBV5-1	CASSWRVGNDEQFF
12	TRBV5-6	CASRVGLSGYTF
18	TRBV3-1/TRBV3-2	CASSFKVPGQLYQETQYF
13	TRBV7-6	CASSTGQNYGYTF
15	TRBV7-2	CASRSKGLAVYEQYF
14	TRBV2	CASNSGTVDQPQHF
17	TRBV5-4	CASSLGPGSRNTDTQYF
16	TRBV11-2	CASSLDQGRQGGGYTF
13	TRBV10-2	CASSETLGPEAFF
16	TRBV18	CASSPYKGDVNTEAFF
11	TRBV20-1	CRGTRRAEAFF
13	TRBV28	CASTDRVVETQYF